Each of the 24 T cell receptor beta chains below was sequenced from the same sample in a study of T cells in Graves' hyperthyroidism and ophthalmopathy. Amplified regions were TCR beta CDR3 sequences from RNA transcripts. HTBI primers were the set used in a first-round RT-PCR of the TCR CDR3. MiXCR, run by TCRdb on the multiplex PCR reads, gives a single entry per CDR3 protein. The data hold some 250,000 distinct CDR3 sequences, with approximately 16% observed a single time. The sequencing input was blood. Every receptor here comes from a woman aged 45 to 65 with Graves' hyperthyroidism that later progressed to Graves' ophthalmopathy.

This clonotype was observed at least ten times. The chain links TRBV20-1 to TRBJ2-3, with a tentative D call TRBD1 (5 bases). CDR3 length: 12 amino acids. V gave up 7 bases and J gave up 1 base, with 9 bases separating them. Looked up from germline, CDR1 is DFQATT and CDR2 is SNEGSKA (reference sequence). This CDR3 reads CSGQQGTDTQYF. In nucleotides, the CDR3 is TGCAGTGGACAGCAAGGCACAGATACGCAGTATTTT.

The V gene is TRBV2, the J gene TRBJ2-1; D remains ambiguous. Trimming removed 7 bases at V and 6 bases at J, with 10 bases between. Looked up from germline, CDR1 is SNHLY and CDR2 is FYNNEI. This CDR3 is 12 amino acids long. The CDR3 loop is CASTQTGNEQFF. The CDR3 region has the DNA TGTGCCAGCACTCAAACGGGCAATGAGCAGTTCTTC.

This clonotype was recorded many times. The chain employs TRBV28 and TRBJ1-2; D remains unclear. The CDR3 contains 12 residues. With 2 bases removed from V and 8 bases from J, the gap between germline ends came to 9 bases. Looked up from germline, CDR1 is MDHEN and CDR2 is SYDVKM. CDR3 sequence: CASSLMYSGYTF. The CDR3 nucleotides read TGTGCCAGCAGTTTAATGTATTCGGGCTACACCTTC.

The table lists this clonotype with many counts. The chain joins TRBV5-1 to TRBJ2-7; weak D call: TRBD2 (5 bases). The CDR3 length is 15 residues. V was trimmed by 0 bases and J by 7 bases, leaving 17 bases between them. The germline CDR1 and CDR2 sequences are SGHRS and YFSETQ. CDR3 DNA: TGCGCCAGCAGCTTGGTCGCCGGGTCATCGGGAGAGCAGTACTTC. Translation gives CASSLVAGSSGEQYF.

V usage is TRBV19 and J usage is TRBJ1-2, with 8 bases that match TRBD1. Germline assignment: CDR1 LNHDA and CDR2 SQIVND (reference sequence). The ends lost 7 bases at V and 7 bases at J; junction bases unmatched: 20. The CDR3 is 17 residues long. The CDR3 spells CASTTSAGSTGVGGYTF. For the CDR3, the DNA is TGTGCCAGTACCACGTCGGCGGGGTCGACAGGGGTAGGTGGCTACACCTTC.

This clonotype was seen ten or more times. The rearrangement uses TRBV7-9 and TRBJ2-7, with TRBD1 matching 8 bases. J gave up 2 bases and V 5 bases, and 8 bases lay outside the gene matches. The CDR3 runs to 15 residues. Germline V gene data show CDR1 as SEHNR and CDR2 as FQNEAQ (reference sequence). Written as DNA, the CDR3 is TGTGCCAGCAGCCCTTGGACAGGGACCCCCTACGAGCAGTACTTC. Its translation: CASSPWTGTPYEQYF.

The chain recombines TRBV20-1 with TRBJ1-2; D remains ambiguous. V gave up 0 bases and J gave up 4 bases, with 9 bases separating them. The CDR3 runs to 13 residues. From germline, CDR1 is DFQATT and CDR2 SNEGSKA (reference sequence). CDR3 sequence: CSARDPWTYGYTF. The CDR3, as DNA: TGCAGTGCTAGAGACCCCTGGACCTATGGCTACACCTTC.

This clonotype has at least ten counts. V and J are TRBV2 and TRBJ2-3; D is uncertain. The CDR3 is 14 amino acids. With 4 bases removed from V and 2 bases from J, the gap between germline ends came to 10 bases. Germline V gene data show CDR1 as SNHLY and CDR2 as FYNNEI. The CDR3 protein is CASSVQLVTDTQYF. DNA of the CDR3: TGTGCCAGCAGTGTCCAGCTAGTCACAGATACGCAGTATTTT.

This clonotype was observed a handful of times. Because it lacks the conserved phenylalanine or tryptophan at the end, this CDR3 is likely a read error. CDR3 sequence: CASSRDRWGQANYGYTL. The DNA for the CDR3 is TGTGCCAGCAGCCGGGATCGTTGGGGACAGGCTAACTATGGCTACACCCTC. The chain recombines TRBV3-1 with TRBJ1-2; TRBD1 matches at 8 bases. Germline CDR1 is LGHDT and CDR2 is YNNKEL (reference sequence). Unmatched junction bases numbered 10, after V lost 4 bases and J lost 0 bases. The CDR3 is 17 residues long.

The CDR3 DNA follows: TGTGCCAGCAGCCGGCCCCGGGAGTATGAGCAGTTCTTC. Its protein is CASSRPREYEQFF. This sequence joins TRBV11-2 and TRBJ2-1; D possibly corresponds to TRBD2 (6 bases). CDR3 length equals 13 residues. Germline CDR1 SGHAT, CDR2 FQNNGV. The V and J ends lost 5 bases and 8 bases respectively, with 13 bases between them.

This clonotype was detected many times. This sequence joins TRBV5-1 and TRBJ2-6; TRBD2 agrees at 7 bases. V gave up 5 bases and J gave up 0 bases; unmatched junction bases: 2. Germline loops: CDR1 SGHRS, CDR2 YFSETQ. CDR3 length: 15 amino acids. The CDR3 here is CASRRTSSGANVLTF. CDR3 sequence (DNA): TGCGCCAGCAGACGGACTAGCTCTGGGGCCAACGTCCTGACTTTC.

There are many counts of this clonotype. The chain couples TRBV16 to TRBJ1-2; TRBD1 agrees at 7 bases. After removal of 0 bases from V and 3 bases from J, the junction contained 4 bases not matched to a gene. The CDR3 is made up of 15 amino acids. Germline CDR1 is KGHSY and CDR2 is FQNENV. Here the CDR3 DNA reads TGTGCCAGCAGCCAATCGAGGGGGCTGGACTATGGCTACACCTTC. Translated, it gives CASSQSRGLDYGYTF.

Of note for this clonotype: One base away lies a much larger clone, so this may be a sequencing read error. This sequence joins TRBV2 and TRBJ1-4; D might be TRBD1 (5 bases). Germline values: CDR1 SNHLY, CDR2 FYNNEI. The CDR3 has 14 amino acids. The CDR3 here is CASKIDRENEELFF. Written as DNA, the CDR3 is TGTGCCAGCAAGATAGACAGAGAAAATGAAGAACTGTTTTTT.

This clonotype has only a few counts. The V call is TRBV28, the J call TRBJ1-6; the D is unclear. V was clipped by 3 bases and J by 5 bases, with 8 bases between them. Germline V gives CDR1 MDHEN, CDR2 SYDVKM. The CDR3 is 14 residues long. The CDR3 reads CASSFRRNNSPLHF. The DNA of the CDR3 is TGTGCCAGCAGTTTTAGGCGAAATAATTCACCCCTCCACTTT.

V gene TRBV20-1 combines with J gene TRBJ2-7, with TRBD2 matching over 15 bases. This CDR3 has 15 amino acids. Germline lookup yields CDR1 DFQATT and CDR2 SNEGSKA (reference sequence). Unmatched junction bases numbered 3, after V lost 6 bases and J lost 0 bases. CDR3 amino acids: CSAGLAGGTSYEQYF. CDR3 sequence (DNA): TGCAGTGCAGGACTAGCGGGAGGGACCTCCTACGAGCAGTACTTC.

In this sample, this clonotype turned up many times. The rearrangement uses TRBV29-1 and TRBJ2-5; D possibly uses TRBD1 or TRBD2 (5 bases each). V was pared by 7 bases and J by 2 bases, with 8 bases between. CDR1 is SQVTM and CDR2 is ANQGSEA in the germline V gene. The CDR3 spans 11 residues. CDR3 in DNA: TGCAGCGCGGGACGGCAAGAGACCCAGTACTTC. It encodes CSAGRQETQYF.

Ten or more counts support this clonotype. The genes are TRBV18 and TRBJ2-5, with 10 nucleotides matching TRBD2. The CDR3 has 15 amino acids. J was trimmed by 1 base and V by 3 bases; bases with no gene match: 2. Germline V CDR1 and CDR2: KGHSH, LQKENI. The CDR3 here is CASSPPSGSQETQYF. The DNA for the CDR3 is TGTGCCAGCTCACCCCCTAGCGGGAGCCAAGAGACCCAGTACTTC.

The sample holds many counts of this clonotype. The chain links TRBV28 to TRBJ1-5; 8 bases are a match to TRBD1. V dropped 6 bases and J dropped 6; count of bases not matched to a gene: 10. This CDR3 region has 15 residues. CDR1 and CDR2 from the germline V gene are MDHEN and SYDVKM. The CDR3 nucleotides are TGTGCCAGCAGCGTCGGACAGGGCTTTCGTCAGCCCCAGCATTTT. Protein product: CASSVGQGFRQPQHF. The complete variable domain, with remaining parts taken from reference TRBV28 and TRBJ1-5, reads DVKVTQSSRYLVKRTGEKVFLECVQDMDHENMFWYRQDPGLGLRLIYFSYDVKMKEKGDIPEGYSVSREKKERFSLILESASTNQTSMYLCASSVGQGFRQPQHFGDGTRLSIL.

In this sample, this clonotype turned up many times. The gene calls are TRBV5-1 and TRBJ2-7; weak D call: TRBD2 (5 bases). V lost 0 bases, J lost 1 base, and 11 bases lay in between. Per germline, CDR1 SGHRS and CDR2 YFSETQ. This CDR3 has 15 residues. The CDR3 DNA sequence: TGCGCCAGCAGCTTGGAGGCGGGCAGTTCCTACGAGCAGTACTTC. Translating gives CASSLEAGSSYEQYF.

This clonotype came up many times. The V and J genes are TRBV30 and TRBJ2-7; D gene ambiguous. Germline values: CDR1 GTSNPN, CDR2 SVGIG (reference sequence). The length of the CDR3 is 11 residues. The ends were cut back, 2 bases at V and 7 bases at J, with 9 bases in the middle. The CDR3 nucleotides read TGTGCCTGGAGTCTTAATGGGGAGCAGTACTTC. Residues: CAWSLNGEQYF. Full variable domain (remainder filled in from reference TRBV30 and TRBJ2-7): SQTIHQWPATLVQPVGSPLSLECTVEGTSNPNLYWYRQAAGRGLQLLFYSVGIGQISSEVPQNLSASRPQDRQFILSSKKLLLSDSGFYLCAWSLNGEQYFGPGTRLTVT.

This clonotype appeared many times. The chain links TRBV20-1 to TRBJ1-1; TRBD1 matches at 8 bases. Per germline, CDR1 DFQATT and CDR2 SNEGSKA (reference sequence). After removal of 2 bases from V and 6 bases from J, the junction contained 2 bases not matched to a gene. This CDR3 is built from 12 residues. CDR3 coding DNA: TGCAGTGCTAGACAGGGGGCGTCTGAAGCTTTCTTT. Its protein product is CSARQGASEAFF.

V usage is TRBV7-6 and J usage is TRBJ2-3; D is unresolved. The length of the CDR3 is 12 residues. CDR1 and CDR2 (germline): SGHVS, FNYEAQ. V was pared by 0 bases and J by 6 bases, with 4 bases between. In nucleotides, the CDR3 is TGTGCCAGCAGCTTAGCGTTGGATACGCAGTATTTT. Protein sequence: CASSLALDTQYF.

The chain employs TRBV6-2 or TRBV6-3 and TRBJ2-1, with TRBD2 matching 9 bases. This CDR3 region has 14 residues. With V trimmed by 7 bases and J by 15 bases, 16 bases remained unmatched. CDR1 is MNHEY, CDR2 SVGEGT, per germline. For the CDR3, the DNA is TGTGCCAGCAAAAAACCGGGCCCCGGGACTAGCCCGTTCTTC. It is translated as CASKKPGPGTSPFF.

The J gene is TRBJ2-3, the V gene TRBV5-6; 8 bases match TRBD1. The trim removed 2 bases at V and 2 bases at J, leaving 10 bases unmatched. Looked up from germline, CDR1 is SGHDT and CDR2 is YYEEEE. The CDR3 has 17 amino acids. The CDR3 DNA reads as TGTGCCAGCAGCTTAGGTGCGAGACAGGGGCTCACAGATACGCAGTATTTT. Translation: CASSLGARQGLTDTQYF.